This T cell receptor (beta chain) was identified in a study of long-term antiretroviral therapy in people with HIV. Researchers ran immunoSEQ v3.0 at survey level. Assay used: immunoSEQ multiplex PCR; TCRdb lists only in-frame clones, some missing. This sample has 21,000 or so clones; just under 85% occur once, and the top ten carry 4% to 6%. This clone was found once. The CDR3 runs to 15 residues. Trimming cost V 6 bases and J 3 bases, with 15 bases left between them. The germline CDR1 and CDR2 sequences are GTSNPN and SVGIG (reference sequence). The sample was unsorted PBMCs, taken 0.5 years after starting antiretroviral therapy. The chain links TRBV30 to TRBJ2-6, with a possible D match to TRBD2 (5 bases). The sequence was collected from a man aged 18 to 30 with HIV. CDR3 loop: CACDPRVLGANVLTF. CDR3 sequence (DNA): TGTGCCTGCGACCCGAGGGTACTTGGGGCCAACGTCCTGACTTTC.